This T cell receptor (beta chain) is from a study of T cells in Graves' hyperthyroidism and ophthalmopathy. The CDR3 loop spans 16 amino acids. V lost 3 bases to trimming and J lost 3 bases, with 18 bases between them. Germline V gives CDR1 SGHAT, CDR2 FQNNGV. The table lists this clonotype with a count of one. TCR beta CDR3 region amplification was performed from RNA transcripts. TCR CDR3 underwent first-round RT-PCR with the HTBI primer set. TCRdb re-derived calls from the multiplex PCR reads in MiXCR, one entry per CDR3 protein. The sample has hundreds of thousands of distinct CDR3 sequences, approximately 40% seen once. Stability of Graves' hyperthyroidism was defined as absent ophthalmopathy progression within 18 months.

The chain uses TRBV11-2 and TRBJ2-7, with D unresolved. Sequencing input: blood. The TCR comes from a man between 18 and 29 years old with Graves' hyperthyroidism. In DNA, the CDR3 is TGTGCCAGCAGCTTTCATCCGGGCCCACCTGACTACGAGCAGTACTTC. Translation: CASSFHPGPPDYEQYF.